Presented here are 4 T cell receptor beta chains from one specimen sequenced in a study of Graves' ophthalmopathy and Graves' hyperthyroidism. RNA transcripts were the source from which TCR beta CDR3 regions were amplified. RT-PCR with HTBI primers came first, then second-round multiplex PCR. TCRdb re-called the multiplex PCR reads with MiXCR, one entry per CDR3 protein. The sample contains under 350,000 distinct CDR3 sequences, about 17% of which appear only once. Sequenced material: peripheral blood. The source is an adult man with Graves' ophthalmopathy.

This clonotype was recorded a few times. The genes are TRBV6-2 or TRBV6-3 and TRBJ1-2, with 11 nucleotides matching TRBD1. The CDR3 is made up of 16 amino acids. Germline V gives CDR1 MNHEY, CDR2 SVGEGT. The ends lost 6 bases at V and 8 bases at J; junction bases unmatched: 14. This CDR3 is CASSRGQGAWSGGYTF. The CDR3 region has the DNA TGTGCCAGCAGCCGCGGACAGGGGGCTTGGTCCGGCGGCTACACCTTC.

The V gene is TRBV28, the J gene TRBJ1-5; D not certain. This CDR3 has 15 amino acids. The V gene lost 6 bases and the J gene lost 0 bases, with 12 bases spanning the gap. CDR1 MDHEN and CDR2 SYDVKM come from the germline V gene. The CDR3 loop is CASRDRGPSNQPQHF. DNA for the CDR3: TGTGCCAGCAGGGACCGAGGGCCTAGCAATCAGCCCCAGCATTTT.

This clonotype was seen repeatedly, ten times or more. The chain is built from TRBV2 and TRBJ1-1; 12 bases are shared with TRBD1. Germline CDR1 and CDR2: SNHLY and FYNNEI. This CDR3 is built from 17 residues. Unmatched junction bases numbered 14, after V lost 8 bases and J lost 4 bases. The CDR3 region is CASGGGQGAREGTEAFF. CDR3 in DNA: TGTGCCAGCGGAGGGGGACAGGGGGCCAGGGAAGGCACTGAAGCTTTCTTT.

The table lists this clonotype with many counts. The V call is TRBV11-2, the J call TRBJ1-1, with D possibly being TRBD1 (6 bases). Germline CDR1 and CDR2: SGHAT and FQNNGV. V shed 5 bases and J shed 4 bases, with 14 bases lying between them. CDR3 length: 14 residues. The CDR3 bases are TGTGCCAGCAGCAGGAACAGGGTTGGCACTGAAGCTTTCTTT. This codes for CASSRNRVGTEAFF.